The 22 T cell receptor beta chains listed next were all sequenced from one sample in a study of blood T cell repertoires in COVID-19 (dated by TCRdb to 2019 to 2021). The protocol used for the library was the immunoSEQ multiplex PCR assay. TCRdb retrieved this table from immuneACCESS and kept in-frame rearrangements only. Not all clones are present; in checked studies, unresolved V genes account for under half, and no reason is known for the remainder. For this sample the table gives 110,000 or so clones, of which about 83% were detected only once. In total, the top ten clones hold roughly 6.2% of the sample. Input material: peripheral blood. These receptors all stem from a man aged 70-80 years with acute or convalescent COVID-19.

The chain joins TRBV6-6 to TRBJ1-6; a weak D match, TRBD1 (6 bases). The CDR3 has 15 residues. Trimming left V 2 bases short and J 6 bases short, with 11 bases between. The germline V gene encodes CDR1 MNHNY and CDR2 SVGAGI (reference sequence). This chain's CDR3 is CASSYEQGSNSPLHF. The CDR3 DNA reads as TGTGCCAGCAGTTACGAACAGGGTAGTAATTCACCCCTCCACTTT.

The gene calls are TRBV5-1 and TRBJ2-1, with 15 bases lining up with TRBD2. With 5 bases clipped from V and 0 bases from J, the junction kept 6 bases outside the gene matches. The CDR3 runs 18 residues. The germline gives CDR1 SGHRS, CDR2 YFSETQ. In DNA, the CDR3 is TGCGCCAGCAGTAGTGGACTAGCGGGAGGGTACTCCTACAATGAGCAGTTCTTC. Residues: CASSSGLAGGYSYNEQFF.

The chain is built from TRBV3-1 (or the pseudogene TRBV3-2) and TRBJ2-7; D not certain. The germline CDR1 and CDR2 sequences are LGHDT and YNNKEL (reference sequence). The V end was cut by 0 bases, the J end by 2 bases, with 8 bases between. The CDR3 loop spans 14 amino acids. CDR3 amino acids: CASSQDSYTYEQYF. Written as DNA, the CDR3 is TGTGCCAGCAGCCAAGATTCCTATACCTACGAGCAGTACTTC.

The rearrangement joins TRBV11-3 to TRBJ1-1, with D maybe TRBD1 (5 bases). The CDR3 contains 14 residues. The germline V and J ends were trimmed by 2 bases and 3 bases, with 10 bases remaining between them. Per germline, CDR1 SGHNT and CDR2 YENEEA. Here the CDR3 reads CASSLQGADTEAFF. Here the CDR3 DNA reads TGTGCCAGCAGCTTACAGGGTGCTGACACTGAAGCTTTCTTT. The entire variable domain, with the rest obtained from reference TRBV11-3 and TRBJ1-1, is as follows: EAGVVQSPRYKIIEKKQPVAFWCNPISGHNTLYWYLQNLGQGPELLIRYENEEAVDDSQLPKDRFSAERLKGVDSTLKIQPAELGDSAVYLCASSLQGADTEAFFGQGTRLTVV.

The J gene is TRBJ2-5, the V gene TRBV29-1, with a weak D call TRBD1 (5 bases). The CDR3 loop spans 13 amino acids. The V gene's germline CDR1 is SQVTM and CDR2 ANQGSEA. The ends were cut back, 5 bases at V and 5 bases at J, with 15 bases in the middle. The CDR3 reads CSVRGPQRETQYF. CDR3 nucleotides: TGCAGCGTTAGGGGCCCCCAACGGGAGACCCAGTACTTC. Supplemented by reference TRBV29-1 and TRBJ2-5, the full variable domain reads SAVISQKPSRDICQRGTSLTIQCQVDSQVTMMFWYRQQPGQSLTLIATANQGSEATYESGFVIDKFPISRPNLTFSTLTVSNMSPEDSSIYLCSVRGPQRETQYFGPGTRLLVL.

J is TRBJ1-1 and V is TRBV19, with a possible D match to TRBD1 (5 bases). This CDR3 is built from 12 residues. Trimming shortened V by 7 bases and J by 3 bases, and 9 bases separated the two germline ends. Germline V gene lookup returns CDR1 LNHDA and CDR2 SQIVND (reference sequence). Here the CDR3 DNA reads TGTGCCAGTAATCAGGGATACACTGAAGCTTTCTTT. Translated: CASNQGYTEAFF.

The genes are TRBV9 and TRBJ1-2; 7 bases align to TRBD1. V was pared by 4 bases and J by 5 bases, with 8 bases of the junction left unmatched. CDR3 length: 14 residues. Germline V CDR1 and CDR2: SGDLS, YYNGEE. The CDR3 region is CASSPGTAVYGYTF. CDR3 DNA sequence: TGTGCCAGCAGCCCGGGGACAGCGGTATATGGCTACACCTTC.

The chain has TRBV5-1 and TRBJ1-4; 7 bases are a match to TRBD1. The CDR3 has 14 residues. With V trimmed by 4 bases and J by 5 bases, 5 bases remained unmatched. Germline V gene lookup returns CDR1 SGHRS and CDR2 YFSETQ. The CDR3 DNA follows: TGCGCCAGCAGCGCCCAGGGGGACAATGAAAAACTGTTTTTT. Its protein is CASSAQGDNEKLFF.

This rearrangement joins TRBV29-1 to TRBJ2-7; D might be TRBD2 (5 bases). The CDR3 loop spans 13 amino acids. V was shortened by 7 bases and J by 5 bases, with 18 bases between the two germline ends. Per germline, CDR1 SQVTM and CDR2 ANQGSEA. CDR3: CSGGLTGGNEQYF. Here the CDR3 DNA reads TGCAGCGGCGGACTCACGGGCGGCAACGAGCAGTACTTC.

V is TRBV11-2 and J is TRBJ1-2; 8 nucleotides align to TRBD1. The CDR3 sequence is 15 residues long. The V gene's germline CDR1 is SGHAT and CDR2 FQNNGV. The V and J ends lost 5 bases and 7 bases, in that order; junction bases with no gene match: 12. CDR3 sequence (DNA): TGTGCCAGCAGCAAATCTTCGACAGGGGATCGTGGCTACACCTTC. It encodes CASSKSSTGDRGYTF.

The rearrangement uses TRBV27 and TRBJ2-7, with TRBD1 matching over 9 bases. The J segment lost 7 bases and the V segment lost 7 bases, leaving 8 bases of the junction unmatched. CDR1 is MNHEY, CDR2 SMNVEV, per germline (reference sequence). The CDR3 totals 13 residues. The DNA for the CDR3 is TGTGCCAGCACGGGACAGGGAGGTGGTGAGCAGTACTTC. Translating gives CASTGQGGGEQYF.

The V and J genes are TRBV6-2 or TRBV6-3 and TRBJ1-1; D not resolved. V was clipped by 0 bases and J by 8 bases, with 10 bases between them. CDR3 length equals 13 residues. Germline CDR1 MNHEY, CDR2 SVGEGT. The CDR3 DNA sequence: TGTGCCAGCAGTTACTCGATGACACCCGAAGCTTTCTTT. It translates to CASSYSMTPEAFF.

The chain uses TRBV5-1 and TRBJ2-1; D is possibly TRBD2 (6 bases). The CDR3 has 15 residues. Germline lookup yields CDR1 SGHRS and CDR2 YFSETQ. The V and J ends lost 0 bases and 1 base respectively, with 8 bases between them. CDR3 in amino acids: CASSLVAGSYNEQFF. Here the CDR3 DNA reads TGCGCCAGCAGCTTGGTGGCGGGATCCTACAATGAGCAGTTCTTC.

The chain has TRBV6-5 and TRBJ2-1, with TRBD1 matching 10 bases. CDR1 MNHEY and CDR2 SVGAGI come from the germline V gene. The CDR3 loop spans 15 amino acids. The junction had 8 bases not matched to a gene; V was cut back by 5 bases and J by 7 bases. The CDR3 spells CASSTRTGGRNEQFF. CDR3 coding DNA: TGTGCCAGCAGTACCAGGACAGGGGGAAGGAATGAGCAGTTCTTC.

This clone appeared a few times. This rearrangement joins TRBV24-1 to TRBJ1-5; possibly TRBD1 for D (5 bases). V was pared by 2 bases and J by 4 bases, with 8 bases between. This CDR3 contains 14 residues. Germline values: CDR1 KGHDR, CDR2 SFDVKD. In DNA form, the CDR3 reads TGTGCCACCAGTGATTACAGGCGGAATCAGCCCCAGCATTTT. Translating gives CATSDYRRNQPQHF.

V is TRBV7-9 and J is TRBJ1-2; a weak D match, TRBD1 (5 bases). Germline CDR1 is SEHNR and CDR2 is FQNEAQ (reference sequence). The ends were cut back, 2 bases at V and 3 bases at J, with 13 bases in the middle. The CDR3 sequence is 15 residues long. CDR3 loop: CASSLMQGSDYGYTF. For the CDR3, the DNA is TGTGCCAGCAGCTTAATGCAGGGAAGCGACTATGGCTACACCTTC.

The table lists this clone with many counts. The chain recombines TRBV11-3 with TRBJ2-2; the match to TRBD2 covers 7 bases. The V gene's germline CDR1 is SGHNT and CDR2 YENEEA. This CDR3 region has 14 residues. J gave up 4 bases and V 5 bases, and 4 bases lay outside the gene matches. CDR3 amino acids: CASSAGVSTGELFF. CDR3 in DNA: TGTGCCAGCAGCGCGGGGGTTAGCACCGGGGAGCTGTTTTTT.

This rearrangement joins TRBV19 to TRBJ2-3, with 11 bases fitting TRBD1. The J segment lost 6 bases and the V segment lost 6 bases, leaving 2 bases of the junction unmatched. CDR1 is LNHDA, CDR2 SQIVND, per germline (reference sequence). There are 13 residues in the CDR3. For the CDR3, the DNA is TGTGCCAGTAGACGGACAGGGGGCGATACGCAGTATTTT. Amino acid sequence: CASRRTGGDTQYF.

This clone turned up a few times. The CDR3 loop reads CASRTEESYEQYF. The CDR3 DNA reads as TGTGCCAGCAGGACGGAGGAATCCTACGAGCAGTACTTC. The rearrangement joins TRBV21-1 to TRBJ2-7; the DNA was not compared with TRBD2, the D call given in the table. TRBV21-1 is recorded as a pseudogene. This CDR3 has 13 residues.

The chain couples TRBV10-3 to TRBJ1-2; D is perhaps TRBD1 (5 bases). The CDR3 runs 16 residues. Trimming removed 0 bases from V and 2 bases from J, with 13 bases in between. Per germline, CDR1 ENHRY and CDR2 SYGVKD. The CDR3 spells CAISESGEGMNYGYTF. DNA of the CDR3: TGTGCCATCAGTGAGTCGGGGGAGGGGATGAACTATGGCTACACCTTC.

The V and J genes are TRBV5-1 and TRBJ2-7; TRBD1 might be the D (5 bases). The ends were cut back, 5 bases at V and 2 bases at J, with 17 bases in the middle. Germline-derived CDR1 and CDR2 are SGHRS and YFSETQ. The CDR3 is made up of 15 amino acids. The DNA of the CDR3 is TGCGCCAGCAGAATTAGAATGGACATCACCTACGAGCAGTACTTC. Its protein product is CASRIRMDITYEQYF.

This chain connects TRBV7-9 to TRBJ1-2, with 10 nucleotides matching TRBD1. Trimming cost V 5 bases and J 4 bases; bases outside gene matches: 10. Germline V gives CDR1 SEHNR, CDR2 FQNEAQ (reference sequence). The CDR3 totals 16 residues. In DNA, the CDR3 is TGTGCCAGCAGCCTCACCGGCGGACAGGGGGGCTATGGCTACACCTTC. Its protein product is CASSLTGGQGGYGYTF.